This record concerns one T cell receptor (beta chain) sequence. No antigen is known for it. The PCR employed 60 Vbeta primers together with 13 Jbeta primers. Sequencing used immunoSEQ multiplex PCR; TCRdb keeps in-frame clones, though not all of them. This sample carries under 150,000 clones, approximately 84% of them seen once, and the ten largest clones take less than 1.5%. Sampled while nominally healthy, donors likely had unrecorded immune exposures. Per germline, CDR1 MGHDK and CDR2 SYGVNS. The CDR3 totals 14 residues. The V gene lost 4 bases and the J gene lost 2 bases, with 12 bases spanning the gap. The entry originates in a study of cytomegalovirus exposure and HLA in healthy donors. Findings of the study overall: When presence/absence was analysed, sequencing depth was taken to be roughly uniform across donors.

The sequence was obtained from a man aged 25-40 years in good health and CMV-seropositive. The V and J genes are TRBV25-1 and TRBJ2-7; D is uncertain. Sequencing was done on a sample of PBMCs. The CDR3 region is CASSALTSTYEQYF. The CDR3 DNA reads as TGTGCCAGCAGTGCCCTTACATCGACCTACGAGCAGTACTTC.